This T cell receptor (beta chain) was recorded in a study of early T cells in non-severe SARS-CoV-2 infection (dated by TCRdb to about 2021). Study-wide context: Because TCR sequencing relied on bulk RNA taken from unsorted whole blood, pairing of alpha and beta chains was not possible.

The sample holds a few counts of this clonotype. No antigen is known for it. The record has no base qualities; no much larger clone is one base away. The library was produced with 5' RACE. The instrument was a NextSeq 500. The TCR library protocol attached unique molecular identifiers to individual cDNA molecules to correct for sequencing error and PCR bias. Both TCR alpha and beta chains were sequenced, and tight co-correlation was observed between alpha and beta sequence abundances in each sample. In the original analysis: Decombinator V4 was used to perform V gene, J gene and CDR3 annotation of TCR sequences. TCRs were defined as expanded if a significant change between any two time points was detected under a Poisson model with p below 0.0001. TCR abundances were normalised to the total number of TCRs sequenced per sample and expressed as counts per million. TRAV1-2 paired with TRAJ12, TRAJ20 or TRAJ33 defined MAIT TCRs, while TRAV10 paired with TRAJ18 defined iNKT TCRs. A search of VDJdb, accessed on 1 November 2021, was run for TCRs annotated to CMV, EBV and SARS-CoV-2, with TCRs annotated for multiple antigens excluded. TCRdb trimmed public reads at Q25 via fastp, called clones via MiXCR and kept in-frame beta chains. Rows are combined by CDR3 protein, so each entry shows the most common genes and DNA. The V and J calls, along with clone size, are taken from TCRdb and not from the paper's own processing. For this sample the table gives about 94,000 distinct CDR3 sequences, of which under 15% were detected only once. Around 2.5% of the sample is in the top ten clones.

V is shortened by 1 base, J by 9 bases, and the region joining them spans 10 bases. Sequences LGHDT (CDR1) and YNNKEL (CDR2) are obtained from the germline V gene (reference sequence). Including the terminal cysteine and phenylalanine, the CDR3 comprises 14 residues. The CDR3 DNA has 42 bases and is translated from base 1. A case-control design nested within a healthcare worker cohort in London, UK, was used, with weekly nasopharyngeal swab PCR tests and blood sampling performed. Healthcare workers were recruited between 23 and 31 March 2020, during the week of the UK lockdown, and were followed weekly for up to about 15 weeks. Here is what the overall study found, with its caveats: Matching against VDJdb was skewed toward anti-spike CD8 responses, likely underestimated virus-specific expansions, and missed private and CD4 specificities.

The TCR comes from an adult who was a healthcare worker with PCR-confirmed SARS-CoV-2 infection or an uninfected control (not recorded which). What was sequenced was whole blood. This chain is built from TRBV3-1 and TRBJ1-6, with TRBD1 as a weak D call on 5 bases. The nucleotides read TGTGCCAGCAGCCAAGTTGGGGACTCTTCACCCCTCCACTTT. Protein translation: CASSQVGDSSPLHF.